This T cell receptor beta chain derives from a study of response to subunit inactivated influenza vaccine. Study-wide points: It was suggested by the authors that few new T cells are recruited by each seasonal influenza vaccination.

Germline loops: CDR1 DFQATT, CDR2 SNEGSKA (reference sequence). This CDR3 contains 13 residues. TCRdb processed the RT-PCR reads anew with MiXCR; each CDR3 protein has one entry. The sample includes 500,000 to 550,000 distinct CDR3 sequences, approximately 7.3% seen only once; the top ten take roughly 13%. In its sample, this clonotype was seen once. Its specificity is not known. The junction differs from germline at one of its ends, possibly a read error. The sequenced sample was PBMCs from blood, obtained approximately 25 months after vaccination. This TCR was recovered from a man between 50 and 69 years old who received an inactivated influenza vaccine. J is TRBJ1-5 and V is TRBV20-1; tentative D call: TRBD1 (6 bases). The CDR3 protein is CCARGGINQPQHF. The CDR3 bases are TGCTGTGCTAGAGGGGGGATCAATCAGCCCCAGCATTTT.